A selection of T cell receptor beta chains follows, all from one sample in a study of blood T cells in healthy people across ages. TCRdb re-called the 5' RACE reads with MiXCR, one entry per CDR3 protein. The sample includes 800,000 or so distinct CDR3 sequences, 55% to 65% of them seen just once. Sequenced input: blood. These TCRs come from a man aged 25 to 45 in good health. CDR3s include the opening cysteine and the closing phenylalanine or tryptophan.

14	TRBJ1-5	TRBV9	CASSVDQGNQPQHF
19	TRBJ2-5	TRBV28	CASSSIWGEANGLQETQYF
14	TRBJ2-5	TRBV12-3/TRBV12-4	CASKPSAGIETQYF
17	TRBJ2-3	TRBV6-1	CASSRTSGGRSTDTQYF
12	TRBJ2-2	TRBV12-3/TRBV12-4	CASSFTVGELFF
16	-	TRBV20-1	CSAGEMSSGGAETQYF
18	TRBJ2-6	TRBV4-2	CASSQEGYGGTGANVLTF
13	TRBJ2-7	TRBV3-1	CASSHRGGDEQYF
14	TRBJ1-2	TRBV25-1	CASRATGTNYGYTF
13	TRBJ2-5	TRBV20-1	CSAITELQETQYF
13	TRBJ2-1	TRBV20-1	CSAGQGEVTGQFF
14	TRBJ1-2	TRBV3-1	CASSQREMVYGYTF
15	-	TRBV9	CASSGGGLAYETQYF
14	-	TRBV9	CASSQMTDTYEQYF
17	TRBJ2-5	TRBV10-3	CAISTSDRGLGGGTQYF
18	TRBJ2-5	TRBV7-2	CASSLGRGLAGGRETQYF
14	-	TRBV6-2/TRBV6-3	CASRGPGSYNEQYF
14	-	TRBV7-3	CASSLETGRGTQYF